Listed below are T cell receptor beta chains from one sample, sequenced in a study of early T cells in non-severe SARS-CoV-2 infection. Each CDR3 protein gets one entry after TCRdb re-called the 5' RACE reads with MiXCR. The sample lists about 60,000 distinct CDR3 sequences, approximately 14% occurring once. The sample was whole blood. All receptors derive from an adult who was a healthcare worker with PCR-confirmed SARS-CoV-2 infection or an uninfected control (not recorded which). Both conserved end residues are part of each CDR3. A D gene is named only where the DNA matches it firmly. Only part of the rows carry a size: once, few, many, or a class if the clone is expanded.

TRBV5-1,many,TRBJ2-2,TRBD2,CASSFLAGDNTGELFF
TRBV7-2,many,TRBJ1-5,NA,CASTPSSGSGNQPQHF
TRBV9,NA,TRBJ1-1,NA,CASKPGASDTEAFF
TRBV27,many,TRBJ2-7,TRBD1,CASSLRPTGDVEQYF
TRBV29-1,NA,TRBJ1-1,NA,CSVEAVRDEAFF
TRBV9,few,TRBJ1-1,NA,CASTGTLEAFF
TRBV20-1,many,TRBJ2-4,NA,CSAPRDPAGGIQYF
TRBV20-1,many,TRBJ2-3,NA,CSARRGGRSSTDTQYF
TRBV3-1,many,TRBJ1-1,NA,CASSSKTPTAEAFF
TRBV4-3,few,TRBJ2-3,NA,CASSQDPSGTDTQYF
TRBV5-1,many,TRBJ1-1,NA,CASSSRPIGNTEAFF
TRBV10-3,few,TRBJ1-3,NA,CAISARQPSDTIYF
TRBV11-3,many,TRBJ2-1,NA,CASSLDDRPYNEQFF
TRBV15,NA,TRBJ2-7,TRBD2,CATSRDRGDYEQYF
TRBV10-3,NA,TRBJ2-5,NA,CAISESRGYQETQYF
TRBV21-1,NA,TRBJ1-4,NA,CASSKEKLFF
TRBV30,NA,TRBJ2-1,TRBD2,CAWAVLAGEGNEQFF
TRBV3-1,NA,TRBJ2-3,TRBD2,CASSQELRLAEKFASTDTQYF
TRBV7-3,NA,TRBJ2-2,TRBD2,CASSPGLAVSTGELFF
TRBV19,many,TRBJ2-1,TRBD2,CASSTTPSGGAEQFF
TRBV7-2,few,TRBJ2-1,TRBD1,CASSPQPGTAYNEQFF
TRBV7-3,few,TRBJ2-3,NA,CASSSSVGAADTQYF
TRBV7-2,many,TRBJ2-1,NA,CTVASRGYSYNEQFF
TRBV14,NA,TRBJ2-2,TRBD1,CASSQEGSGTGINTGELFF
TRBV20-1,many,TRBJ1-2,NA,CSARDGSTNYGYTF
TRBV20-1,many,TRBJ1-6,TRBD1,CSANLQGRDSPLHF
TRBV6-5,many,TRBJ2-3,NA,CASMIAGTDTQYF
TRBV11-2,NA,TRBJ2-7,TRBD2,CASSLSGTSIDEQYF
TRBV14,few,TRBJ2-7,TRBD1,CASSQDRDRDEQYF
TRBV2,many,TRBJ2-2,TRBD1,CASSVGQGNAGELFF
TRBV3-1,NA,TRBJ1-6,NA,CASSQDDFTAGLGNSPLHF
TRBV6-1,many,TRBJ2-1,TRBD1,CASSEGTGSYNEQFF
TRBV20-1,few,TRBJ2-7,NA,CSARGAGSYEQYF
TRBV20-1,NA,TRBJ2-4,TRBD1,CSAREIEGAGTKNIQYF
TRBV2,many,TRBJ2-5,NA,CASSEGPGAQYF
TRBV6-2/TRBV6-3,NA,TRBJ2-7,TRBD1,CASSYLTGGHEQYF
TRBV10-1,few,TRBJ2-5,TRBD1,CASSYRTGTGGTETQYF
TRBV20-1,once,TRBJ1-2,NA,CSASYPPRNFLF
TRBV5-6,few,TRBJ1-1,TRBD1,CASSLLGTENTEAFF
TRBV5-1,many,TRBJ2-5,NA,CASSQGQANQETQYF
TRBV5-5,many,TRBJ1-1,TRBD1,CASSSHRGRGEAFF
TRBV18,few,TRBJ2-1,TRBD1,CASSPQTGGSYNEQFF
TRBV2,many,TRBJ2-1,TRBD1,CASSKRTGTYNEQFF
TRBV11-2,few,TRBJ2-3,TRBD1,CASRPPGQGATDTQYF
TRBV5-1,many,TRBJ2-7,TRBD1,CASTDDRGGEQYF
TRBV7-2,few,TRBJ1-1,NA,CASSPRAGDTEAFF
TRBV6-6,few,TRBJ2-2,NA,CASSLLTTTGELFF
TRBV30,NA,TRBJ1-3,NA,CAWSGGPGNTIYF